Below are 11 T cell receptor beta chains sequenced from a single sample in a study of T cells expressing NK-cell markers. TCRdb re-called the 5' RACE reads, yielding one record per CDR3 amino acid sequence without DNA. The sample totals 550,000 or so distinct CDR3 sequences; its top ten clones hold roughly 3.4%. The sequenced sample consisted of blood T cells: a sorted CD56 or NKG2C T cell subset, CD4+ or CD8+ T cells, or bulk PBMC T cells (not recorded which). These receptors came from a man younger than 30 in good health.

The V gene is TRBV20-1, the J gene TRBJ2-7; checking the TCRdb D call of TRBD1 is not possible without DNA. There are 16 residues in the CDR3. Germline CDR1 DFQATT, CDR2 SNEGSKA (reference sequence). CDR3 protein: CSARDLDRGLSYEQYF.

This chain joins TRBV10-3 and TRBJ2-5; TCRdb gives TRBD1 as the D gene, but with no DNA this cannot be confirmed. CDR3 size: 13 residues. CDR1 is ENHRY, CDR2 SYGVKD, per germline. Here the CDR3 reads CAIKSTVQETQYF.

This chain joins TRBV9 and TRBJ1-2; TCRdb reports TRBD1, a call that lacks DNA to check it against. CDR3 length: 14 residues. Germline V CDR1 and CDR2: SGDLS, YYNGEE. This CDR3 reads CASSETGTHLGYTF.

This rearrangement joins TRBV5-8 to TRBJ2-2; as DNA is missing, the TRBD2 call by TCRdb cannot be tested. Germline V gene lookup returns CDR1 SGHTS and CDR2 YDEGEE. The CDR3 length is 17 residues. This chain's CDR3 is CASSLGRSGPNTGELFF. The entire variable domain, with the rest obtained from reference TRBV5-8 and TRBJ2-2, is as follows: EAGVTQSPTHLIKTRGQQATLRCSPISGHTSVYWYQQALGLGLQFLLWYDEGEERNRGNFPPRFSGRQFPNYSSELNVNALELEDSALYLCASSLGRSGPNTGELFFGEGSRLTVL.

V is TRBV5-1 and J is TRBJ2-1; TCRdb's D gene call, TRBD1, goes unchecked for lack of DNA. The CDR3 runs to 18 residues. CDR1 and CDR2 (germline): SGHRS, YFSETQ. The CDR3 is CASSARLPIGVVFDEQFF.

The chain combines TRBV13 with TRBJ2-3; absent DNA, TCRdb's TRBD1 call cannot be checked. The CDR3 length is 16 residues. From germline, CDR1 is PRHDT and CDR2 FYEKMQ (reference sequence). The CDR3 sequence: CASSPPTAQVLRTQYF. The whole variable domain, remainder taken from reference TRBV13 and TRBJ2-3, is AAGVIQSPRHLIKEKRETATLKCYPIPRHDTVYWYQQGPGQDPQFLISFYEKMQSDKGSIPDRFSAQQFSDYHSELNMSSLELGDSALYFCASSPPTAQVLRTQYFGPGTRLTVL.

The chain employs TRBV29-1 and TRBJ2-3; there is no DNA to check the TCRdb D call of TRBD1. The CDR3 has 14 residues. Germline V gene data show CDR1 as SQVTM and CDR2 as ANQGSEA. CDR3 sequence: CSVGPRGLTDTQYF.

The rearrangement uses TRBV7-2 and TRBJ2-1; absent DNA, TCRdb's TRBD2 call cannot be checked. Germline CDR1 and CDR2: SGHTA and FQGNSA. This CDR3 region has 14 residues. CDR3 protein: CASSWASGLNEQFF.

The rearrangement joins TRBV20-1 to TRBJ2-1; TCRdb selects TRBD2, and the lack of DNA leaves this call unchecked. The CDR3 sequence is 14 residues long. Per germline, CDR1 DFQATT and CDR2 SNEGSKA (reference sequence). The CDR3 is CSADSVTRNNEQFF.

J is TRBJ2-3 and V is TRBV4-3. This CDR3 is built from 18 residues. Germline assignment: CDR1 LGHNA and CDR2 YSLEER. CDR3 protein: CASSQDVAGGRTTDTQYF.

CDR3 residues: CSVESQREGPFF. The V gene is TRBV29-1, the J gene TRBJ2-1; checking the TCRdb D call of TRBD2 is not possible without DNA. CDR3 length equals 12 residues. CDR1 and CDR2 (germline): SQVTM, ANQGSEA.